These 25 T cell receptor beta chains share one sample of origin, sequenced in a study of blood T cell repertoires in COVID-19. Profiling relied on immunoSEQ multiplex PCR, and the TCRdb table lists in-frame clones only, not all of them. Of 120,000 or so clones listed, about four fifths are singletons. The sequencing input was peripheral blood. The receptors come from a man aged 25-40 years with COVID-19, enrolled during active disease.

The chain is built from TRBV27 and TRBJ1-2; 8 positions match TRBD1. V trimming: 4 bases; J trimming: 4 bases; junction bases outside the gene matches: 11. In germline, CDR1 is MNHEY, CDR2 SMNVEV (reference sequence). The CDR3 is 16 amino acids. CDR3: CASSSYPGQGIYGYTF. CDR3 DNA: TGTGCCAGCAGTTCGTACCCCGGACAGGGAATCTATGGCTACACCTTC.

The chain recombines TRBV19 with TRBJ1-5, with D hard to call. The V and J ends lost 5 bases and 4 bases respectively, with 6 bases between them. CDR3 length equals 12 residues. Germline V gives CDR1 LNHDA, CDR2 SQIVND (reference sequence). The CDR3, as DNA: TGTGCCAGTAGTTCCCCTAATCAGCCCCAGCATTTT. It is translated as CASSSPNQPQHF.

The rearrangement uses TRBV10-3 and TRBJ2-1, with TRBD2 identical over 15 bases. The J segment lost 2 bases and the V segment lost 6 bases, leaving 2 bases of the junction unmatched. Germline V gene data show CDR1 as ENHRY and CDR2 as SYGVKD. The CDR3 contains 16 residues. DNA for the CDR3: TGTGCCATCAGGGGGACTAGCGGGGGGACCTACAATGAGCAGTTCTTC. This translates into CAIRGTSGGTYNEQFF.

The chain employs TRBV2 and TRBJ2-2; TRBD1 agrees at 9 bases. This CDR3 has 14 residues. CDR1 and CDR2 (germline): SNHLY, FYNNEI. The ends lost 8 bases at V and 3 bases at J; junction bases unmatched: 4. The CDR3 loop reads CASGGQGDTGELFF. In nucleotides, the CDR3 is TGTGCCAGCGGGGGACAGGGTGACACCGGGGAGCTGTTTTTT.

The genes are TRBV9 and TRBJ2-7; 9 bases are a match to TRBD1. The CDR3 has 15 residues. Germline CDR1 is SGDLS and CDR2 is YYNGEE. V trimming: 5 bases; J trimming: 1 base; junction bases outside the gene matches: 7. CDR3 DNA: TGTGCCAGCAGTCCCCAAGGGACAGGGTCCTACGAGCAGTACTTC. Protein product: CASSPQGTGSYEQYF.

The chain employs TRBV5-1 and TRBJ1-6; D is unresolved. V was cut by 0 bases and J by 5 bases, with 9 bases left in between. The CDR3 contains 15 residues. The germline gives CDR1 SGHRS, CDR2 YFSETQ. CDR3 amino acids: CASSLAPNNNSPLHF. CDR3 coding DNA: TGCGCCAGCAGCTTGGCCCCGAACAATAATTCACCCCTCCACTTT.

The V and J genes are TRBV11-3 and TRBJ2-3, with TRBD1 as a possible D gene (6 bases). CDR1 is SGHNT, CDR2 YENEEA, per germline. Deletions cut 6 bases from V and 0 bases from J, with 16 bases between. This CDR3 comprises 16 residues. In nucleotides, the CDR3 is TGTGCCAGCAGTCCTTCGGTGGGGGCTAGCACAGATACGCAGTATTTT. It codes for CASSPSVGASTDTQYF.

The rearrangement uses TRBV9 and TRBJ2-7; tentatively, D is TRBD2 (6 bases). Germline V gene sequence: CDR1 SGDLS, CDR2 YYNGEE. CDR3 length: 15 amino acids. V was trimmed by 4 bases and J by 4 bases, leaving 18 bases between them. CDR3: CASSPHGGGLYEQYF. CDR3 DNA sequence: TGTGCCAGCAGCCCCCATGGAGGAGGGCTATACGAGCAGTACTTC.

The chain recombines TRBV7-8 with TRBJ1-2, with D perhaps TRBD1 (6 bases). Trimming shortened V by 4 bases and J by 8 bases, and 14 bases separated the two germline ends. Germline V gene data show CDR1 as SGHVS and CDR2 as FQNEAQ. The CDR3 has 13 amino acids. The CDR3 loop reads CASSSQQGLGYTF. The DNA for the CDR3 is TGTGCCAGCAGCTCTCAACAGGGTTTGGGCTACACCTTC. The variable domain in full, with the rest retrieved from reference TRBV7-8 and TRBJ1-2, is GAGVSQSPRYKVAKRGQDVALRCDPISGHVSLFWYQQALGQGPEFLTYFQNEAQLDKSGLPSDRFFAERPEGSVSTLKIQRTQQEDSAVYLCASSSQQGLGYTFGSGTRLTVV.

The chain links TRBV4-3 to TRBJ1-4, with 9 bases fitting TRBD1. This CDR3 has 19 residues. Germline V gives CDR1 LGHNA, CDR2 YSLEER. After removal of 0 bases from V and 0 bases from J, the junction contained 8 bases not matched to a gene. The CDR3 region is CASSQDLQGADATNEKLFF. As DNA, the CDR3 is TGCGCCAGCAGCCAAGATTTACAGGGGGCGGATGCAACTAATGAAAAACTGTTTTTT.

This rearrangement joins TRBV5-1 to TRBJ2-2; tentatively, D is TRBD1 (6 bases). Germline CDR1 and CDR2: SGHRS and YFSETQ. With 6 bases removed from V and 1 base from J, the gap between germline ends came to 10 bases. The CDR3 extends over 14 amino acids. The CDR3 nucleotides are TGCGCCAGCACGGCAGGGGAGAACACCGGGGAGCTGTTTTTT. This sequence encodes CASTAGENTGELFF.

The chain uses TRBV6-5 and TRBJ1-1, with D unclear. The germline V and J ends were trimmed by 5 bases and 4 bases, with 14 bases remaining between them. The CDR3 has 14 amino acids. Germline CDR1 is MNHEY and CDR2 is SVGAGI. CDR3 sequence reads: CASSLEGGVTEAFF. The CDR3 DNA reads TGTGCCAGCAGTCTGGAGGGCGGCGTCACTGAAGCTTTCTTT.

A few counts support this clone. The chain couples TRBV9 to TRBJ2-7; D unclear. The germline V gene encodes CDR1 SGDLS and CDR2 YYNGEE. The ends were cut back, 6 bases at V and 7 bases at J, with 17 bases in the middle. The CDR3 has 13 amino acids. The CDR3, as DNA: TGTGCCAGCACCAACCAACCAGGTCTGGAGCAGTACTTC. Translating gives CASTNQPGLEQYF.

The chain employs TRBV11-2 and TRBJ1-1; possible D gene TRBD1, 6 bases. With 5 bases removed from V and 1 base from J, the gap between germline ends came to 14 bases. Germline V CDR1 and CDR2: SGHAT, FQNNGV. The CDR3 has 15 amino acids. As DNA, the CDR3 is TGTGCCAGCAGCCTCATGCCAGGGGCGAACACTGAAGCTTTCTTT. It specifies CASSLMPGANTEAFF. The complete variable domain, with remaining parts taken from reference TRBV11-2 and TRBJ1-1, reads EAGVAQSPRYKIIEKRQSVAFWCNPISGHATLYWYQQILGQGPKLLIQFQNNGVVDDSQLPKDRFSAERLKGVDSTLKIQPAKLEDSAVYLCASSLMPGANTEAFFGQGTRLTVV.

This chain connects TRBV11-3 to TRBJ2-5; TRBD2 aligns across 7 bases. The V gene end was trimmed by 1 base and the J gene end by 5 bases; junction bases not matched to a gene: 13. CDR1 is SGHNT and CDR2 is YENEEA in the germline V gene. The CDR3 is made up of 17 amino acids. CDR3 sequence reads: CASSLGVGLGRMETQYF. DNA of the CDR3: TGTGCCAGCAGCTTAGGAGTCGGACTAGGGAGGATGGAGACCCAGTACTTC. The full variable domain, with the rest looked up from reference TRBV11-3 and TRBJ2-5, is EAGVVQSPRYKIIEKKQPVAFWCNPISGHNTLYWYLQNLGQGPELLIRYENEEAVDDSQLPKDRFSAERLKGVDSTLKIQPAELGDSAVYLCASSLGVGLGRMETQYFGPGTRLLVL.

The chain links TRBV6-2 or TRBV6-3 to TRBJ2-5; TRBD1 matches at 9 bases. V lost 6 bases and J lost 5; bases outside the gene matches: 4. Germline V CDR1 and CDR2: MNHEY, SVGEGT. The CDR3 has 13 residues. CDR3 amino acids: CASSKTGGETQYF. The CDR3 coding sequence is TGTGCCAGCAGCAAGACAGGGGGGGAGACCCAGTACTTC.

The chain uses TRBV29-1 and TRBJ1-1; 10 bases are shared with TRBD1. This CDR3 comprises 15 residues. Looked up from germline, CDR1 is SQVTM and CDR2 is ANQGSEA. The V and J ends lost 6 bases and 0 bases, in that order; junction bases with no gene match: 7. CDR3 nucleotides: TGCAGCGTAGGGAGACAGGGGGCAATGAACACTGAAGCTTTCTTT. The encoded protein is CSVGRQGAMNTEAFF.

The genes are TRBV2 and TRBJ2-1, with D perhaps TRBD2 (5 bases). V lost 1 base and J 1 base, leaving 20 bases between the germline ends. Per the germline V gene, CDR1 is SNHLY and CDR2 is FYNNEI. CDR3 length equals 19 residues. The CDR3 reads CASSEGSLLVSGSYNEQFF. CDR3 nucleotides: TGTGCCAGCAGTGAAGGCTCCCTCTTGGTGTCGGGGTCCTACAATGAGCAGTTCTTC.

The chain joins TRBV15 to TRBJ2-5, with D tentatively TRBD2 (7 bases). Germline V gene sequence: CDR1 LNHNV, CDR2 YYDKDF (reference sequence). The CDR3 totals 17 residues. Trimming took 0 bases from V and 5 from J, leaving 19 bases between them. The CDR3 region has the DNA TGTGCCACCAGCAGAGATCACGGGGGGCCCCTGAGCGAGACCCAGTACTTC. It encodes CATSRDHGGPLSETQYF.

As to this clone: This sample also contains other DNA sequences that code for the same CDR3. CDR3 nucleotide sequence: TGTGCCAGCAGTTTAAGGGACAGCTTATATGGCTACACCTTC. It encodes CASSLRDSLYGYTF. The J gene is TRBJ1-2, the V gene TRBV28, with 7 bases matching TRBD1. The CDR3 totals 14 residues. V shed 2 bases and J 5 bases; nucleotides not matched to a gene: 5. The V gene's germline CDR1 is MDHEN and CDR2 SYDVKM.

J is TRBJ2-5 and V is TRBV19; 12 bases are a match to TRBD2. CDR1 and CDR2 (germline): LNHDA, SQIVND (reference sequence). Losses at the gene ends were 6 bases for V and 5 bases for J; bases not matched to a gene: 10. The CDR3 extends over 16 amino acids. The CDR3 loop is CASSGLAGSKGETQYF. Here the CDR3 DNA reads TGTGCCAGTAGCGGACTAGCGGGATCGAAGGGGGAGACCCAGTACTTC.

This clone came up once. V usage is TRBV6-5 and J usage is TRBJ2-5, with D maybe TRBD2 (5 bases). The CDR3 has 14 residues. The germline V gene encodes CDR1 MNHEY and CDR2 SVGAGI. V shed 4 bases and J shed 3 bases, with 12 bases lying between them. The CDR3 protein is CASSSAVLEETQYF. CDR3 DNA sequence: TGTGCCAGCAGTTCCGCCGTACTAGAAGAGACCCAGTACTTC.

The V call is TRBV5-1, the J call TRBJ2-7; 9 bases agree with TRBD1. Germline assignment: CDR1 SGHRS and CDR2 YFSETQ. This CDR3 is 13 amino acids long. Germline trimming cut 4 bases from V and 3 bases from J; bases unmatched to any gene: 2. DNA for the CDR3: TGCGCCAGCAGCACGGGACAGGGCTACGAGCAGTACTTC. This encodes CASSTGQGYEQYF.

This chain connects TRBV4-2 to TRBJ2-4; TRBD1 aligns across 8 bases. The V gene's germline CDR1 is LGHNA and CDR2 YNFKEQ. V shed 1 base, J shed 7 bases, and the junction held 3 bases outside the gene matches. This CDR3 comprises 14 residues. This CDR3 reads CASSQGQGANIQYF. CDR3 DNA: TGTGCCAGCAGCCAAGGCCAGGGGGCTAACATTCAGTACTTC.

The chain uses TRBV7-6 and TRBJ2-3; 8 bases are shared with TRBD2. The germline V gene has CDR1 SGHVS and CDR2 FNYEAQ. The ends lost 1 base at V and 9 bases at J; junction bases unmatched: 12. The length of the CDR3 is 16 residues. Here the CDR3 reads CASSLESGGPEQTQYF. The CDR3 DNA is TGTGCCAGCAGCTTAGAAAGCGGGGGCCCAGAGCAGACGCAGTATTTT.